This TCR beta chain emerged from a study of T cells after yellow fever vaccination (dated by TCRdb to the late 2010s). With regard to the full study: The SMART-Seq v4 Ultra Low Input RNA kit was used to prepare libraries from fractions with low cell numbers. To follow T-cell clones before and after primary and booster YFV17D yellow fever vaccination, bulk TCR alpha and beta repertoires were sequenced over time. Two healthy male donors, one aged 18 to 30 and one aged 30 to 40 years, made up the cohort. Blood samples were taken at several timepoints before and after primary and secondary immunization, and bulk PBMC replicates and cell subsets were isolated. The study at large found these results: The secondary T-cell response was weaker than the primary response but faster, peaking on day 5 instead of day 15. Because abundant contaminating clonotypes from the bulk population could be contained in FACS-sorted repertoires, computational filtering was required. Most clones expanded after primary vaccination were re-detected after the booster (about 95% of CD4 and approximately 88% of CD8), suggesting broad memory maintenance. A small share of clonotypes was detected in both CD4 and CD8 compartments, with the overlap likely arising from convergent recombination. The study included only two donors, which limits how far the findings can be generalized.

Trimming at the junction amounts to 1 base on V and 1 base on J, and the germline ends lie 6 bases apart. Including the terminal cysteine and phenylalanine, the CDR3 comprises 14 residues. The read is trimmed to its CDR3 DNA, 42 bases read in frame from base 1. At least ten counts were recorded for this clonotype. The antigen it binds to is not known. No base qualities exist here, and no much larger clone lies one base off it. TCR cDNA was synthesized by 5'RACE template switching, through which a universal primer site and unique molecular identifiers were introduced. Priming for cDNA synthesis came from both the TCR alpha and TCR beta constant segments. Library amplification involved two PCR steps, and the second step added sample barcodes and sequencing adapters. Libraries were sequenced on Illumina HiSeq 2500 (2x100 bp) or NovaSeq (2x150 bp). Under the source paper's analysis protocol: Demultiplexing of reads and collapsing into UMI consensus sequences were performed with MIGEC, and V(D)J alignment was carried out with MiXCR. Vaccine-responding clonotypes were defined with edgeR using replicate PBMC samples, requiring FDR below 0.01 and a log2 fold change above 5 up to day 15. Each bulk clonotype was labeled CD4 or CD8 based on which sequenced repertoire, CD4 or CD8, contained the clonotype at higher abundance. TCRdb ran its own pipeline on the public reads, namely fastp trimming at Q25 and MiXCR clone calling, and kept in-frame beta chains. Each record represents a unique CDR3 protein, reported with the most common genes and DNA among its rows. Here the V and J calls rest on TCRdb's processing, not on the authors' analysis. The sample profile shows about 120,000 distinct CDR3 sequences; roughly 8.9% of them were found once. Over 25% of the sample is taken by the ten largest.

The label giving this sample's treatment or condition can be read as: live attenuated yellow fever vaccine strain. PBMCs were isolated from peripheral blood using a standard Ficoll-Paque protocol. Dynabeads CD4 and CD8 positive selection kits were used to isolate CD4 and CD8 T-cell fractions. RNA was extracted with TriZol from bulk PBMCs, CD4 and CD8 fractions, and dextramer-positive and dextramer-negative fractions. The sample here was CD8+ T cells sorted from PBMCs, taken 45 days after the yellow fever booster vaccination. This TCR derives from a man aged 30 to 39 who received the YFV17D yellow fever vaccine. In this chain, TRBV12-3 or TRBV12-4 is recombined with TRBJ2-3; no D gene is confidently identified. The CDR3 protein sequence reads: CASSLVPGTDTQYF. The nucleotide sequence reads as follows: TGTGCCAGCAGTTTAGTCCCTGGCACAGATACGCAGTATTTT.